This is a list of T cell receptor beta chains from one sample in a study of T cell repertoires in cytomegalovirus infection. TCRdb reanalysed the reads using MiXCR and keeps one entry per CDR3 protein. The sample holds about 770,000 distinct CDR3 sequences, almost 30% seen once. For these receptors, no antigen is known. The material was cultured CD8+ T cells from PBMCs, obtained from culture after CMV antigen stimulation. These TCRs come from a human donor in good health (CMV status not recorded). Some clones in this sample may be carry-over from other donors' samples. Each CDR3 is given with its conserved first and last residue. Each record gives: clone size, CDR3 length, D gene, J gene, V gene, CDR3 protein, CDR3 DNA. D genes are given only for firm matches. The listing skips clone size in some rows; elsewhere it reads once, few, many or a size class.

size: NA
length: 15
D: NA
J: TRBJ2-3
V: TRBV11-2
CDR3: CASSVEDWLTDTQYF
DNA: TGTGCCAGCAGCGTAGAGGATTGGCTGACAGATACGCAGTATTTT

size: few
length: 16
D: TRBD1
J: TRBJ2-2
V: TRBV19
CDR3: CASSMGAGGTAGELFF
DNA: TGTGCCAGTAGTATGGGGGCAGGGGGCACCGCCGGGGAGCTGTTTTTT

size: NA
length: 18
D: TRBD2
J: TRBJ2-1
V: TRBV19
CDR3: CASSHPPGLAGEYNKQFF
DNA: TGTGCCAGTAGTCACCCGCCTGGACTAGCGGGGGAATATAATAAGCAGTTCTTC

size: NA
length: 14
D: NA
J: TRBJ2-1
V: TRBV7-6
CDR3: CASSLSPGTYEQFF
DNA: TGTGCCAGCAGCTTAAGTCCGGGGACCTATGAGCAGTTCTTC

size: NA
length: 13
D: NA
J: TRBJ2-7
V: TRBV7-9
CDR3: CASSLMDSYEQYF
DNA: TGTGCCAGCAGCCTCATGGACAGCTACGAGCAGTACTTC

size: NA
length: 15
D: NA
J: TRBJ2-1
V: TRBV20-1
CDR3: CSAPSWEGAFYEQFF
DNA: TGCAGTGCTCCCTCTTGGGAGGGGGCGTTCTATGAGCAGTTCTTC

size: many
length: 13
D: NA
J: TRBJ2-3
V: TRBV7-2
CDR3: CAYRTLGTDTQYF
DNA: TGTGCCTACAGGACTTTGGGGACAGATACGCAGTATTTT

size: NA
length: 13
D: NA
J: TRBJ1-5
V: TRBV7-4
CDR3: CASRSNRVQPQHF
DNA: TGTGCCAGCAGATCAAACAGGGTTCAGCCCCAGCATTTT

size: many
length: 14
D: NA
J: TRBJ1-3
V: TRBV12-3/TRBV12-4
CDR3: CASRQQGGGNTIYF
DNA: TGTGCCAGCAGGCAACAGGGTGGTGGAAACACCATATATTTT

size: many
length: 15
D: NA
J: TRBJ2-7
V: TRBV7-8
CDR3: CASSLRAQQYYEQYF
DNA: TGTGCCAGCAGCTTAAGGGCGCAGCAGTACTACGAGCAGTACTTC

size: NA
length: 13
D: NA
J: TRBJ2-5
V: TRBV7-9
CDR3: CASSLYGEVTQYF
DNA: TGTGCCAGCAGCTTATATGGGGAGGTGACCCAGTACTTC

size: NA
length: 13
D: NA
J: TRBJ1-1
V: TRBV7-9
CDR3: CASSLGGQLEAFF
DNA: TGTGCCAGCAGCTTAGGAGGCCAGCTGGAAGCTTTCTTT

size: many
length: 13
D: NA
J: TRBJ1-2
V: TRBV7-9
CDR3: CASSHGLNYGYTF
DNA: TGTGCCAGCAGTCATGGCCTAAACTATGGCTACACCTTC

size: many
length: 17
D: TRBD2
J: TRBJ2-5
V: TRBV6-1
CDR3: CASSPTGLAGVQETQYF
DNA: TGTGCCAGCAGCCCCACTGGACTAGCGGGGGTTCAAGAGACCCAGTACTTC

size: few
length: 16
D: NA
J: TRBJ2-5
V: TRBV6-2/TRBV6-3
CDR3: CASSYPPGTFQETQYF
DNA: TGTGCCAGCAGTTACCCCCCTGGGACATTCCAAGAGACCCAGTACTTC

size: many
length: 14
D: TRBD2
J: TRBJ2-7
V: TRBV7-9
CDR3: CASSSRDYAYEQYF
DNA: TGTGCCAGCAGCTCACGGGACTATGCCTACGAGCAGTACTTC